The sequence of this T cell receptor (beta chain) was determined in a study of blood T cell repertoires in COVID-19 (TCRdb year 2020). Concerning the study at large: Samples from collaborators originated in the United States, Italy and Spain and spanned both the acute and convalescent phases of COVID-19. Where available, HLA class I and class II types were obtained from metadata supplied by the sample provider rather than from assay-based typing. Deeply sampled blood TCRbeta repertoires from subjects exposed to, actively infected with, or recovered from COVID-19 were included in the dataset. The prospective study material was composed of cDNA or gDNA derived from T cells, B-cell-depleted T cells, or PBMCs. Samples were obtained from the ongoing ImmuneRACE study (first 160 participants) and from 1,254 subjects provided by 6 global collaborators. Nearly every sample came with metadata listing a de-identified subject ID, COVID-19 status, age in years and sex. The repertoires were released in a freely available public database intended as a resource for research on the immune response to SARS-CoV-2. General conclusions and limits of the study: Clinical and demographic metadata were provided uncurated, with the amount varying by source and participant.

Enrolling through a virtual design, the prospective study's participants ranged in age from roughly 18 to 95 years and lived across roughly 24 United States geographic areas. Cohort assignment in the prospective study relied on participant-reported clinical history from a screening survey and a study questionnaire. Exposed participants were defined as having been in contact with someone with a PCR-confirmed or clinician-diagnosed COVID-19 case within 2 weeks of study entry. Each participant in the prospective study had whole blood, serum and a nasopharyngeal or oropharyngeal swab collected by mobile phlebotomists. Prospective study participants could optionally give additional blood draws and questionnaires over an approximately two-month period. Prospective study blood samples were shipped either frozen or at room temperature before DNA extraction. The CDR3 starts with the cysteine, ends with the phenylalanine, and has 17 residues. Of all the DNA, just the CDR3 is kept, 51 bases in frame from base 1. V lost 2 bases and J lost 0 bases; the stretch between them is 15 bases long. CDR1 and CDR2 were assigned from the germline V gene as KGHSH and LQKENI.

Turning to this clone: Its antigen is currently not known. Base qualities are not recorded, but no much larger clone differs from it by a single base.

TCRbeta CDR3 regions were amplified from genomic DNA by means of the immunoSEQ Assay, a bias-controlled multiplex PCR. For the original study's pipeline: The number of nucleated cells in each sample was estimated by amplification of reference gene primers within the assay. To quantify the absolute abundance of each unique TCRbeta CDR3 rearrangement, sequence reads were collapsed and filtered. For each sample, productive Simpson clonality was calculated as the square root of Simpson's diversity index over productive rearrangements. TCRdb provides this immuneACCESS table in a form limited to in-frame rearrangements. Some clones are lacking; in checked studies, under half of them reflect an unresolved V gene, and why the rest are absent is not known. V and J calls and clone size are given by that table; D and trimming were obtained from the DNA. Within this sample are hundreds of thousands of clones, with roughly 90% of them counted one time only. The ten largest account for about 15% of the sample.

The rearrangement combines TRBV18 with TRBJ2-3, with TRBD1 as a weak D call on 5 bases. What was sequenced was PBMCs or T cells enriched from blood (not recorded which). This clonotype was obtained from a man aged 25-45 years who had been exposed to COVID-19. The CDR3 protein sequence reads: CASSPIRRQGSTDTQYF. The DNA is TGTGCCAGCTCACCAATTCGTCGGCAGGGAAGCACAGATACGCAGTATTTT.